The rows below give T cell receptor beta chains drawn from one sample of a study of blood T cells in healthy people across ages. TCRdb re-derived calls from the 5' RACE reads in MiXCR, one entry per CDR3 protein. The sample has 500,000 to 600,000 distinct CDR3 sequences, approximately 30% seen once. The sequenced sample consisted of blood. The receptor set was obtained from a woman between 65 and 79 years old in good health. The conserved cysteine and the conserved F or W are not part of the CDR3 here. Fields, in order: V gene, J gene, clone size, CDR3 length, CDR3 protein. Not every row has a clone size; where given, it reads once, few, many or a size class.

v_gene: TRBV20-1
j_gene: TRBJ2-5
abundance: few
len: 11
CDR3aa: SLLAGGGETQY

v_gene: TRBV10-3
j_gene: TRBJ1-1
abundance: .
len: 12
CDR3aa: AIRDSGPNTEAF

v_gene: TRBV18
j_gene: TRBJ1-4
abundance: few
len: 12
CDR3aa: ASSMSLQDEKLF

v_gene: TRBV3-1
j_gene: TRBJ2-5
abundance: few
len: 14
CDR3aa: ASSLGVPSVGETQY

v_gene: TRBV20-1
j_gene: TRBJ2-1
abundance: .
len: 14
CDR3aa: SARNPGTSINNEQF

v_gene: TRBV5-1
j_gene: TRBJ2-3
abundance: few
len: 12
CDR3aa: ASSGRDSEDTQY

v_gene: TRBV20-1
j_gene: TRBJ2-4
abundance: .
len: 10
CDR3aa: SSGQGKNIQY

v_gene: TRBV20-1
j_gene: TRBJ2-2
abundance: .
len: 13
CDR3aa: SATTTGTNTGELF

v_gene: TRBV6-1
j_gene: TRBJ1-2
abundance: .
len: 10
CDR3aa: ASRTVNYGYT

v_gene: TRBV4-3
j_gene: TRBJ1-1
abundance: .
len: 13
CDR3aa: ASSQDDRGNTEAF

v_gene: TRBV18
j_gene: TRBJ2-1
abundance: .
len: 13
CDR3aa: ASSPAVRHKSEQF

v_gene: TRBV6-6
j_gene: TRBJ2-5
abundance: .
len: 10
CDR3aa: ASSRPTYKQY

v_gene: TRBV5-1
j_gene: .
abundance: few
len: 10
CDR3aa: ASSSTWNEQF

v_gene: TRBV6-6
j_gene: TRBJ1-6
abundance: .
len: 11
CDR3aa: ARLSSYNSPLH

v_gene: TRBV13
j_gene: TRBJ2-2
abundance: few
len: 12
CDR3aa: ASSPRLNTGELF

v_gene: TRBV20-1
j_gene: TRBJ2-7
abundance: few
len: 13
CDR3aa: SARPGTRSSYEQY

v_gene: TRBV20-1
j_gene: TRBJ2-3
abundance: few
len: 15
CDR3aa: SAYIITGLAGTDTQY